This T cell receptor (beta chain) appears in the sequencing data of a study of CD8 T cells in ankylosing spondylitis. Germline-derived CDR1 and CDR2 are SGHVS and FQNEAQ. This CDR3 has 12 amino acids. Trimming left V 11 bases short and J 5 bases short, with 15 bases between. A quantitative 5'-RACE method, one with molecular barcodes, was used to make TCR beta libraries. MiXCR, applied by TCRdb to the 5' RACE reads, yields one record per CDR3 protein. The top ten hold about 14% of the sample, which has some 220,000 distinct CDR3 sequences, about 7.3% seen once. This clonotype was seen ten or more times. Its matching antigen is unknown. The study's findings and limits: There was a TCR beta motif, made of eight highly homologous variants, that appeared characteristic of ankylosing spondylitis blood.

The V gene is TRBV7-8, the J gene TRBJ2-5, with D maybe TRBD1 (6 bases). The receptor comes from a male donor with ankylosing spondylitis. What was sequenced was blood, either unsorted or a sorted T cell fraction (not recorded which). Here the CDR3 reads CALGAGDETQYF. The CDR3 nucleotides are TGTGCCCTAGGGGCAGGGGACGAGACCCAGTACTTC.